Below are 23 T cell receptor beta chains sequenced from a single sample in a study of T cell changes during pregnancy in multiple sclerosis. Profiled with immunoSEQ multiplex PCR; TCRdb holds only in-frame clones, not every one. This table holds approximately 31,000 clones, about 93% found once. Sequencing was performed on CD4+ T cells from peripheral blood mononuclear cells, taken in the second trimester of pregnancy. Every receptor here comes from a female donor with multiple sclerosis, enrolled in a pregnancy study.

CDR3 nucleotides: TGTGCCAGCAGCAATCCGACTAGCGGGTCCTACGAGCAGTACTTC. Amino acids: CASSNPTSGSYEQYF. The chain recombines TRBV11-1 with TRBJ2-7, with TRBD2 identical over 10 bases. V lost 5 bases and J lost 1; bases outside the gene matches: 5. CDR3 length: 15 amino acids. Per the germline V gene, CDR1 is SGHAT and CDR2 is FQDESV (reference sequence).

The chain employs TRBV6-1 and TRBJ2-7; 9 bases are shared with TRBD1. The CDR3 sequence is 15 residues long. V was pared by 1 base and J by 3 bases, with 4 bases of the junction left unmatched. CDR1 and CDR2 (germline): MNHNS, SASEGT. The CDR3 sequence: CASSEGGTGFYEQYF. The CDR3 region has the DNA TGTGCCAGCAGTGAAGGAGGGACAGGGTTCTACGAGCAGTACTTC.

This sequence joins TRBV6-7 and TRBJ2-5, with a tentative D call TRBD2 (6 bases). TRBV6-7 qualifies as an ORF whose function is uncertain. The V end lost 8 bases, the J end lost 2 bases, and 15 bases lay between the germline ends. CDR3 size: 14 residues. CDR3 region: CASWGRSGQETQYF. The CDR3 nucleotides read TGTGCCAGCTGGGGGAGGAGCGGACAAGAGACCCAGTACTTC.

J is TRBJ1-5 and V is TRBV18, with D perhaps matching TRBD1 (5 bases). V shed 2 bases and J shed 5 bases, with 13 bases lying between them. CDR3 length: 15 amino acids. Germline CDR1 KGHSH, CDR2 LQKENI. For the CDR3, the DNA is TGTGCCAGCTCACCATTAGGGAAAGGGGATCAGCCCCAGCATTTT. This gives the protein CASSPLGKGDQPQHF.

CDR3 bases: TGTGCCAGCAGCTGGACTGGTTCCTCCTACGAGCAGTACTTC. Protein product: CASSWTGSSYEQYF. The chain carries TRBV5-6 and TRBJ2-7; weak D call: TRBD2 (5 bases). This CDR3 comprises 14 residues. V lost 3 bases and J 0 bases, leaving 10 bases between the germline ends. Germline V gene sequence: CDR1 SGHDT, CDR2 YYEEEE.

A note on this clone: One junction end disagrees with the germline gene, perhaps due to a read error. The chain links TRBV15 to TRBJ1-1, with D tentatively TRBD1 (5 bases). Germline V gives CDR1 LNHNV, CDR2 YYDKDF (reference sequence). CDR3 length: 15 residues. CDR3 in DNA: TGTGCCACCAGCGGAGAGGGTAGGGGGAACACTGAAGCTTTCTTT. Translation gives CATSGEGRGNTEAFF.

The chain joins TRBV6-5 to TRBJ1-1, with a possible D match to TRBD1 (6 bases). The CDR3 runs to 14 residues. Per the germline V gene, CDR1 is MNHEY and CDR2 is SVGAGI. V was cut by 2 bases and J by 1 base, with 8 bases left in between. CDR3 nucleotides: TGTGCCAGCAGTTACAGGGGGAGGAACACTGAAGCTTTCTTT. Amino acid sequence: CASSYRGRNTEAFF.

The chain uses TRBV7-8 and TRBJ2-1; TRBD2 agrees at 11 bases. The junction had 15 bases not matched to a gene; V was cut back by 5 bases and J by 9 bases. This CDR3 is 17 amino acids long. Germline CDR1 reads SGHVS; CDR2 reads FQNEAQ. The CDR3 loop reads CASSPTSGSFLFSEQFF. CDR3 sequence (DNA): TGTGCCAGCAGCCCCACTAGCGGGAGCTTTCTTTTTAGTGAGCAGTTCTTC.

The rearrangement links TRBV11-2 to TRBJ1-2; 7 bases fit TRBD1. Per the germline V gene, CDR1 is SGHAT and CDR2 is FQNNGV. J gave up 3 bases and V 6 bases, and 4 bases lay outside the gene matches. The CDR3 totals 13 residues. CDR3 in amino acids: CASRSTGYYGYTF. The CDR3 DNA reads as TGTGCCAGCAGGTCGACAGGGTACTATGGCTACACCTTC.

The rearrangement uses TRBV13 and TRBJ2-1; 7 positions agree with TRBD2. The CDR3 extends over 15 amino acids. In germline, CDR1 is PRHDT, CDR2 FYEKMQ (reference sequence). The V segment lost 5 bases and the J segment 7 bases; nucleotides outside the gene matches: 11. The CDR3 nucleotides read TGTGCCAGCAGCCCACGGTTGGGGGGGGTTAATGAGCAGTTCTTC. As protein: CASSPRLGGVNEQFF. Complete variable domain (other parts from reference TRBV13 and TRBJ2-1): AAGVIQSPRHLIKEKRETATLKCYPIPRHDTVYWYQQGPGQDPQFLISFYEKMQSDKGSIPDRFSAQQFSDYHSELNMSSLELGDSALYFCASSPRLGGVNEQFFGPGTRLTVL.

A single count supports this clone. The chain combines TRBV4-2 with TRBJ2-1, with 12 bases identical to TRBD2. The CDR3 consists of 17 residues. Germline V CDR1 and CDR2: LGHNA, YNFKEQ. J gave up 7 bases and V 4 bases, and 11 bases lay outside the gene matches. CDR3 bases: TGTGCCAGCAGCCCCCATGAGACTAGCGGGAGTTCTAATGAGCAGTTCTTC. Protein: CASSPHETSGSSNEQFF.

This chain joins TRBV7-9 and TRBJ1-3; TRBD1 agrees at 9 bases. Germline-derived CDR1 and CDR2 are SEHNR and FQNEAQ (reference sequence). The length of the CDR3 is 15 residues. V lost 5 bases, J lost 0 bases, and 2 bases stayed unmatched. CDR3 sequence: CASSQTGGSGNTIYF. CDR3 nucleotides: TGTGCCAGCAGCCAGACAGGGGGCTCTGGAAACACCATATATTTT.

This rearrangement joins TRBV5-1 to TRBJ2-3; TRBD2 matches 13 bases. The germline V gene has CDR1 SGHRS and CDR2 YFSETQ. The CDR3 sequence is 17 residues long. V lost 4 bases to trimming and J lost 2 bases; unmatched junction nucleotides: 7. CDR3 sequence reads: CASSRATSGRTTDTQYF. The CDR3 bases are TGCGCCAGCAGCCGGGCGACTAGCGGGAGGACCACAGATACGCAGTATTTT.

CDR3 DNA sequence: TGTGCCAGTAGTACCCGTAGCGGGAGCGGGGGTGAGACCCAGTACTTC. It is translated as CASSTRSGSGGETQYF. The chain carries TRBV19 and TRBJ2-5, with 9 bases lining up with TRBD2. There are 16 residues in the CDR3. Germline CDR1 is LNHDA and CDR2 is SQIVND (reference sequence). With V trimmed by 4 bases and J by 5 bases, 11 bases remained unmatched.

This clone appeared a single time. The chain joins TRBV7-3 to TRBJ2-2; D is ambiguous. From germline, CDR1 is SGHTA and CDR2 FQGTGA. CDR3 length equals 14 residues. V was pared by 1 base and J by 5 bases, with 8 bases between. The DNA of the CDR3 is TGTGCCAGCAGCTTAAATCACGGGACCGGGGAGCTGTTTTTT. Protein: CASSLNHGTGELFF.

The chain carries TRBV6-5 and TRBJ1-5; TRBD1 matches 8 bases. Germline lookup yields CDR1 MNHEY and CDR2 SVGAGI. J gave up 7 bases and V 4 bases, and 3 bases lay outside the gene matches. This CDR3 region has 13 residues. DNA for the CDR3: TGTGCCAGCAGTTCCAGGGGGCAGCAGCCCCAGCATTTT. Translated, it gives CASSSRGQQPQHF.

This rearrangement joins TRBV19 to TRBJ1-4; 7 nucleotides align to TRBD1. V was pared by 5 bases and J by 4 bases, with 10 bases of the junction left unmatched. Germline V gives CDR1 LNHDA, CDR2 SQIVND (reference sequence). This CDR3 is 16 amino acids long. In nucleotides, the CDR3 is TGTGCCAGTAGTGCGTCAACCGGGACAGTTAATGAAAAACTGTTTTTT. This codes for CASSASTGTVNEKLFF.

This clone was counted once. V and J are TRBV7-9 and TRBJ2-3; the match to TRBD1 covers 9 bases. With V trimmed by 5 bases and J by 10 bases, 13 bases remained unmatched. The CDR3 runs 15 residues. Germline V gene sequence: CDR1 SEHNR, CDR2 FQNEAQ (reference sequence). The CDR3 DNA reads TGTGCCAGCAGCGTAGAGGGACAGGGCTATCGGGCGCAGTATTTT. Protein product: CASSVEGQGYRAQYF.

CDR3 loop: CASSLVQGISGNTIYF. The CDR3 DNA reads TGCGCCAGCAGCTTGGTCCAGGGAATCTCTGGAAACACCATATATTTT. The chain is built from TRBV5-1 and TRBJ1-3, with D possibly matching TRBD1 (5 bases). Trimming took off 0 bases at V and 0 bases at J, with 10 bases between the two ends. The CDR3 totals 16 residues. Germline V lookup: CDR1 SGHRS, CDR2 YFSETQ.

This clone was counted a single time. The gene calls are TRBV4-3 and TRBJ2-5; the D is unclear. CDR1 and CDR2 from the germline V gene are LGHNA and YSLEER. This CDR3 spans 15 amino acids. V lost 0 bases and J lost 1, with 9 bases in between. The CDR3 DNA follows: TGCGCCAGCAGCCAAGATATGAGGTCCCAAGAGACCCAGTACTTC. Amino acid sequence: CASSQDMRSQETQYF.

V usage is TRBV4-3 and J usage is TRBJ1-2; TRBD1 aligns across 7 bases. Germline V lookup: CDR1 LGHNA, CDR2 YSLEER. V was pared by 0 bases and J by 5 bases, with 9 bases of the junction left unmatched. CDR3 size: 16 residues. This CDR3 reads CASSQDGGGTAYGYTF. In nucleotides, the CDR3 is TGCGCCAGCAGCCAAGATGGGGGCGGGACAGCGTATGGCTACACCTTC.

The gene calls are TRBV18 and TRBJ1-1, with TRBD1 identical over 10 bases. The CDR3 length is 17 residues. V lost 2 bases to trimming and J lost 8 bases; unmatched junction nucleotides: 14. The germline gives CDR1 KGHSH, CDR2 LQKENI. The DNA of the CDR3 is TGTGCCAGCTCACCAGGGAAGGGACAGGGGCCATTGGGAGAAGCTTTCTTT. Translated, it gives CASSPGKGQGPLGEAFF.

The chain is built from TRBV5-4 and TRBJ2-7; TRBD2 matches at 8 bases. The CDR3 length is 13 residues. CDR1 and CDR2 from the germline V gene are SGHNT and YYREEE (reference sequence). The V and J ends lost 4 bases and 5 bases, in that order; junction bases with no gene match: 5. The CDR3 region has the DNA TGTGCCAGCAGCCCGACTAGCGTGGACGAGCAGTACTTC. Translation: CASSPTSVDEQYF.